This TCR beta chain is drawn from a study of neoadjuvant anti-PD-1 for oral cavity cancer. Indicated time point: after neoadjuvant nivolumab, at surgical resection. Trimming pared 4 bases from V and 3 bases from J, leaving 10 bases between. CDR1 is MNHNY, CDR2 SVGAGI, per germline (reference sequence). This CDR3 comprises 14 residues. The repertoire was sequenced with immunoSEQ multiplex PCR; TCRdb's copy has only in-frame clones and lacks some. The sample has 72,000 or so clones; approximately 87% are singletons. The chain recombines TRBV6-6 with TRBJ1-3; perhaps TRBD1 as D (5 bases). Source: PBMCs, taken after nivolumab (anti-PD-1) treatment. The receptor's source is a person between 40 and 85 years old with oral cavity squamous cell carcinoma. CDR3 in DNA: TGTGCCAGCAGTTGGGGGGGGAGTGGAAACACCATATATTTT. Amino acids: CASSWGGSGNTIYF.